Sequencing of this T cell receptor beta chain was carried out in a study of beta chain features in type 1 diabetes. This clone is a singleton in its sample. Expressed TCRB transcripts were sequenced, since all the RNA that had been isolated was reverse transcribed. Samples of naive, central memory and regulatory T cells yielded a mean of about 3.8 million reads. Only in-frame clones appear in the TCRdb table, and some are missing; sequencing was by immunoSEQ multiplex PCR. In the table there are 600,000 to 650,000 clones, around 15% of which are singletons. The material sequenced was naive CD4+ T cells from blood. The origin of this receptor is a man between 18 and 29 years old in good health.

The CDR3 reads CASSPIWTAGNTIYF. The DNA for the CDR3 is TGTGCCAGCAGTCCCATATGGACAGCTGGAAACACCATATATTTT. The V gene is TRBV6-6, the J gene TRBJ1-3, with D perhaps TRBD1 (6 bases). CDR3 length: 15 amino acids. Germline CDR1 reads MNHNY; CDR2 reads SVGAGI (reference sequence). The ends were cut back, 5 bases at V and 2 bases at J, with 13 bases in the middle.